This T cell receptor beta chain was identified during a study of metastatic and nonmetastatic thyroid tumors. Study at large: For malignant and benign thyroid patients, tumor or nodule tissue and blood were the sources whose repertoires were compared.

In the study's own analysis: Differences in CDR3 between clinicopathological groups were drawn on to build a classifier intended to discriminate distant-metastatic papillary thyroid cancer patients. TCRdb re-called the PCR reads through MiXCR. These V and J calls are TCRdb output, not the study's own analysis. The table has fewer than 45,000 clones, more than 20% seen once. The V gene's germline CDR1 is MNHEY and CDR2 SVGAGI. V lost 2 bases, J lost 6 bases, and 11 bases lay in between. The CDR3 length is 14 residues. Ahead of thyroid surgery, no patient had received treatment of any kind. By proportion, this clone is medium-sized. The antigen is not known. Study-level points and caveats: Reports indicated that malignant thyroid tumors showed significantly higher TCR beta diversity than benign nodules did, in blood and tumor.

The chain combines TRBV6-5 with TRBJ2-1, with D possibly being TRBD1 or TRBD2 (5 bases each). The sequence was collected from a female donor with papillary thyroid cancer or a benign thyroid nodule (not recorded which). Some clones in this sample may be carry-over from other donors' samples. Specimen: blood. The CDR3 DNA reads TGTGCCAGCAGTTACCCAGGGACCTCCAATGAGCAGTTCTTC. Protein: CASSYPGTSNEQFF.